The rows below give T cell receptor beta chains drawn from one sample of a study of blood T cell repertoires in COVID-19. Repertoires were generated with immunoSEQ multiplex PCR, while TCRdb's copy carries only in-frame clones and drops some. The repertoire includes about 72,000 clones, more than 75% of them detected once, and approximately 9% sits in the top ten. Material for sequencing was peripheral blood. The receptors come from a human donor in a cohort sampled during active COVID-19. CDR3s leave out the opening cysteine and the closing phenylalanine or tryptophan.

V,CDR3
TRBV4-3,ASSHKRGGTYEQY
TRBV7-2,ASSLVPLARNSNEQF
TRBV9,ASSVDGGTYTEAF
TRBV5-5,ASSPPGQGYYGYT
TRBV7-9,ASSPGQVNTEAF
TRBV5-1,ASSLANYEQY
TRBV5-1,ASSLVASGGTDTQY
TRBV5-1,ASSYGQGFGETQY
TRBV6-6,ASQGTGDEKLF
TRBV7-2,ASSLKQGSYEQY
TRBV6-5,ASRPGQARYGYT
TRBV12-5,ASGRGYGYT
TRBV18,ASSPTGLASSQY
TRBV4-1,ASSRSQGYNQPQH
TRBV2,ASSAIAGGPGGNEQF
TRBV7-2,ASRPAPVDTQY
TRBV12-5,ASGYEYNEQF
TRBV29-1,SARGPTSSYNEQF